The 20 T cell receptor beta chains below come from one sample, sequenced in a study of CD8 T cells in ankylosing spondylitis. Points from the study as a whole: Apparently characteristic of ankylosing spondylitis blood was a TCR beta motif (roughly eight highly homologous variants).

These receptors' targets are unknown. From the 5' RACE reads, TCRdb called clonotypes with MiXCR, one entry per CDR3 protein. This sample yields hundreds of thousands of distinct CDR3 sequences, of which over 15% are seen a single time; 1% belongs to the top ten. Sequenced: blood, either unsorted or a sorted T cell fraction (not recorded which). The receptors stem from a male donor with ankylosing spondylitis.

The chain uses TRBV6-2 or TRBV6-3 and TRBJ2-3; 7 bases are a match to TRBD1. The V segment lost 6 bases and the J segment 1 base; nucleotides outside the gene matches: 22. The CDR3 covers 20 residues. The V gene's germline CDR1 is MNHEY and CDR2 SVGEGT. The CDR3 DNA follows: TGTGCCAGCAGACTGCCCAGGGACAGCGCGGCGAAAAGTGGCACAGATACGCAGTATTTT. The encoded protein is CASRLPRDSAAKSGTDTQYF.

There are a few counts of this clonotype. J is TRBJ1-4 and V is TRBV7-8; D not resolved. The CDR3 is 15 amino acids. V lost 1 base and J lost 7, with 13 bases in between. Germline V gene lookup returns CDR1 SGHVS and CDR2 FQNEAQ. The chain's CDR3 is CASSLGRGWGEKLFF. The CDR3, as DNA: TGTGCCAGCAGCTTAGGCCGGGGATGGGGTGAAAAACTGTTTTTT.

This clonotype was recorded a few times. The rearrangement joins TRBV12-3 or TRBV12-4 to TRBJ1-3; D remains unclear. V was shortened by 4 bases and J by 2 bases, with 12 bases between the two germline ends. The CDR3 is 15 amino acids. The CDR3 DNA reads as TGTGCCAGCAGTTCGTTGGGAGCAACTGGAAACACCATATATTTT. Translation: CASSSLGATGNTIYF.

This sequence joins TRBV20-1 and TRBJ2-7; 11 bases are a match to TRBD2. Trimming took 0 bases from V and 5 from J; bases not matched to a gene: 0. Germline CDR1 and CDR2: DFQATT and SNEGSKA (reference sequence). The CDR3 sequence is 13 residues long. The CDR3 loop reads CSARELAGDEQYF. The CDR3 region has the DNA TGCAGTGCTAGAGAACTAGCGGGAGACGAGCAGTACTTC.

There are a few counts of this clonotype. The CDR3 sequence is CASSPRLAGDNEQFF. Here the CDR3 DNA reads TGTGCCAGCTCACCACGACTAGCGGGGGACAATGAGCAGTTCTTC. The rearrangement uses TRBV18 and TRBJ2-1; 12 nucleotides align to TRBD2. Germline V CDR1 and CDR2: KGHSH, LQKENI. This CDR3 is 15 amino acids long. V lost 1 base, J lost 5 bases, and 0 bases stayed unmatched.

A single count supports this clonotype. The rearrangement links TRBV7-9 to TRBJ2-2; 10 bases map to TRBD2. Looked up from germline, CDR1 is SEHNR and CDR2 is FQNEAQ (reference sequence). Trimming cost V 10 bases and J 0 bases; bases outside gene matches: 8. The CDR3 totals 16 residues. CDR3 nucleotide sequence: TGTGCCATCCGAAGCGGGAGGGCGACGAACACCGGGGAGCTGTTTTTT. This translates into CAIRSGRATNTGELFF.

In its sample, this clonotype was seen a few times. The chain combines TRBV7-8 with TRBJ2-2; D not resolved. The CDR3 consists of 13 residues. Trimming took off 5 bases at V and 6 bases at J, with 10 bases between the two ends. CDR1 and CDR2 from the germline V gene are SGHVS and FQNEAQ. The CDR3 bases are TGTGCCAGCAGCCAGCAGTTCGCCGGGGAGCTGTTTTTT. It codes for CASSQQFAGELFF.

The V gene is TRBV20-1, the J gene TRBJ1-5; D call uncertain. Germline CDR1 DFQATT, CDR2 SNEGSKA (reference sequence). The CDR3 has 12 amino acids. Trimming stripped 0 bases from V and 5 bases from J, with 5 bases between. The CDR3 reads CSAREPDQPQHF. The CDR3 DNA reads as TGCAGTGCTAGAGAACCTGATCAGCCCCAGCATTTT.

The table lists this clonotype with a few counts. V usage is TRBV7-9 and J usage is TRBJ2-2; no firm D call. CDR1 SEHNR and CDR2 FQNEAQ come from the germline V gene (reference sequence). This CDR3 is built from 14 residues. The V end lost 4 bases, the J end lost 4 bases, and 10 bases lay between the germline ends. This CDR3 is CASSSTFGTGELFF. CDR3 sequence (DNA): TGTGCCAGCAGCTCGACCTTTGGCACCGGGGAGCTGTTTTTT. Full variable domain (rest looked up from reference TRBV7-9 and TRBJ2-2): DTGVSQNPRHKITKRGQNVTFRCDPISEHNRLYWYRQTLGQGPEFLTYFQNEAQLEKSRLLSDRFSAERPKGSFSTLEIQRTEQGDSAMYLCASSSTFGTGELFFGEGSRLTVL.

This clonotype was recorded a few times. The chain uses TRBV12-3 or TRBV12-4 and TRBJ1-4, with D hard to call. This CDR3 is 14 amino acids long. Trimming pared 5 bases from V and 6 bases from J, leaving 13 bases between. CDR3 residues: CASSPGGRDEKLFF. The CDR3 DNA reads TGTGCCAGCAGTCCAGGAGGGAGGGATGAAAAACTGTTTTTT.

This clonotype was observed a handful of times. The CDR3 protein is CASSPGPGTYEQYF. The CDR3, as DNA: TGTGCCAGCTCCCCGGGACCCGGGACCTACGAGCAGTACTTC. The J gene is TRBJ2-7, the V gene TRBV18; either TRBD1 or TRBD2 may fit D (5 bases each). This CDR3 is built from 14 residues. The V gene lost 6 bases and the J gene lost 2 bases, with 14 bases spanning the gap. CDR1 and CDR2 (germline): KGHSH, LQKENI.

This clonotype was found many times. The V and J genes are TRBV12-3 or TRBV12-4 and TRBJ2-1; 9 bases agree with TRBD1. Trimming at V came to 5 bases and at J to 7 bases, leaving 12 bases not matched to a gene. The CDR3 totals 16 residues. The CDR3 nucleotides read TGTGCCAGCAGTCCCACCGGGACAGGGATGTGGAATGAGCAGTTCTTC. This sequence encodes CASSPTGTGMWNEQFF.

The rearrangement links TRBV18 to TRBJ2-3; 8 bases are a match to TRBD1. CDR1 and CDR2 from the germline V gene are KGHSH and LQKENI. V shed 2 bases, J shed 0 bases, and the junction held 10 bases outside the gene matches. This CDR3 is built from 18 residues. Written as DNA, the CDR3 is TGTGCCAGCTCACCAACCCTCGGACAGGGCGAGAGCACAGATACGCAGTATTTT. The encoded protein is CASSPTLGQGESTDTQYF.

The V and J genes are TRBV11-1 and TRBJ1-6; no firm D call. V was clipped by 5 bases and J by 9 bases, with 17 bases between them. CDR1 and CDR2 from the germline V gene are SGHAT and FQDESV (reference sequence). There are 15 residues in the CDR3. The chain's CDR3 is CASSLDVAPTSPLHF. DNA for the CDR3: TGTGCCAGCAGCCTAGACGTGGCACCAACTTCACCCCTCCACTTT.

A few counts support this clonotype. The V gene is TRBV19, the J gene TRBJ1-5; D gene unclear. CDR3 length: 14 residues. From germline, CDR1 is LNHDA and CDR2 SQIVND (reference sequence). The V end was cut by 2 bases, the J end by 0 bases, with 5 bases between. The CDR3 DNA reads TGTGCCAGTAGTATACGAGGTAGCAATCAGCCCCAGCATTTT. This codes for CASSIRGSNQPQHF.

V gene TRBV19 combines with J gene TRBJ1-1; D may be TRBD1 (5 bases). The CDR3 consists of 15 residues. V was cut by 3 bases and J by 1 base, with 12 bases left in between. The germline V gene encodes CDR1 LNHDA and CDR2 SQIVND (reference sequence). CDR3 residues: CASSMGRQKNTEAFF. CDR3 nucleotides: TGTGCCAGTAGTATGGGACGGCAAAAGAACACTGAAGCTTTCTTT.

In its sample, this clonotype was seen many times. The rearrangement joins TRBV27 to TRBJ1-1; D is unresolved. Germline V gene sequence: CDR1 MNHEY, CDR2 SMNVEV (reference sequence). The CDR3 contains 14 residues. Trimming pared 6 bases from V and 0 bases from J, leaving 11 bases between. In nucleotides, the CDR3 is TGTGCCAGCAGCCTCACACGACTGAACACTGAAGCTTTCTTT. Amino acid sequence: CASSLTRLNTEAFF.

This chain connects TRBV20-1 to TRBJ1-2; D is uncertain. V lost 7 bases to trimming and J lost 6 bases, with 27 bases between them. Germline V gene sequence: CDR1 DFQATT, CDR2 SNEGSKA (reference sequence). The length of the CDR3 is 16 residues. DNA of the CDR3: TGCAGTGTTTACCTTGGGATCTGGGAAAAAATCAATGGCTACACCTTC. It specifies CSVYLGIWEKINGYTF.

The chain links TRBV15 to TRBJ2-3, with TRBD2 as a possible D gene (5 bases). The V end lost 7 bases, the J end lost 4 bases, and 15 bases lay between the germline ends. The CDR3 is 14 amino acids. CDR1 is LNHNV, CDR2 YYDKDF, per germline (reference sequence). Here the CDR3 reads CATKTLNSADTQYF. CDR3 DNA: TGTGCCACCAAGACACTTAATAGCGCAGATACGCAGTATTTT.

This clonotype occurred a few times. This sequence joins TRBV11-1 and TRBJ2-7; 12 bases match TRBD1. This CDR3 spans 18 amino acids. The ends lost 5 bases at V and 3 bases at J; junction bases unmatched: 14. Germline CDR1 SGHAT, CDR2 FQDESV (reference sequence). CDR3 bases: TGTGCCAGCAGCAGGGGACAGGGGGCGTCGTTGGGGCTCTACGAGCAGTACTTC. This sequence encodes CASSRGQGASLGLYEQYF.